Listed here are 8 T cell receptor beta chains from one sample, sequenced in a study of blood T cells in healthy people across ages. Primed by a sample-barcoded 5' primer and a J-beta primer mix, a second PCR proceeded for about 7 to 11 cycles. TCRdb redid the calling of the 5' RACE reads with MiXCR, one entry per CDR3 protein. This table has about 1.8 million distinct CDR3 sequences, around half appearing once. Sequences were obtained from blood. Receptor source: a middle-aged woman in good health.

This clonotype was counted a few times. This chain uses TRBV20-1 with TRBJ1-1; D possibly corresponds to TRBD1 (5 bases). Trimming cost V 0 bases and J 8 bases, with 10 bases left between them. CDR1 and CDR2 from the germline V gene are DFQATT and SNEGSKA (reference sequence). This CDR3 spans 12 amino acids. The CDR3 is CSAREQDSEAFF. In nucleotides, the CDR3 is TGCAGTGCTAGAGAACAAGACAGCGAAGCTTTCTTT.

The chain carries TRBV2 and TRBJ2-1; D is unclear. The CDR3 is 14 residues long. Germline V CDR1 and CDR2: SNHLY, FYNNEI. Trimming stripped 8 bases from V and 0 bases from J, with 11 bases between. The CDR3 spells CASSQLASYNEQFF. The CDR3 DNA sequence: TGTGCCAGCTCTCAGCTGGCCTCCTACAATGAGCAGTTCTTC.

V gene TRBV7-2 combines with J gene TRBJ2-1, with TRBD1 identical over 7 bases. The end of the DNA aligns better with TRBJ2-7, so the J call may be wrong. Per the germline V gene, CDR1 is SGHTA and CDR2 is FQGNSA. This CDR3 region has 16 residues. CDR3 sequence (DNA): TGTGCCAGCAGCTTAGTCGGCCAGGGGGTATACAATGAGCAGTACTTC. This sequence encodes CASSLVGQGVYNEQYF.

The J gene is TRBJ1-4, the V gene TRBV5-5; D unresolved. There are 15 residues in the CDR3. Trimming removed 0 bases at V and 7 bases at J, with 13 bases between. CDR1 and CDR2 (germline): SGHKS, YYEKEE (reference sequence). CDR3 nucleotide sequence: TGTGCCAGCAGCTTGGGTCCCAGTAACCTTGAAAAACTGTTTTTT. Translated: CASSLGPSNLEKLFF.

Concerning this clonotype itself: One base away lies a much larger clone, so this may be a sequencing read error. The chain couples TRBV5-5 to TRBJ2-6; perhaps D is TRBD1 or TRBD2 (6 bases each). Germline CDR1 SGHKS, CDR2 YYEKEE (reference sequence). The CDR3 is made up of 14 amino acids. The CDR3 loop reads CASSLSTGANVLPF. CDR3 DNA sequence: TGTGCCAGCAGCCTGTCGACGGGGGCCAACGTCCTGCCTTTC.

The chain employs TRBV9 and TRBJ2-7, with TRBD2 as a possible D gene (6 bases). CDR1 is SGDLS and CDR2 is YYNGEE in the germline V gene. Trimming took off 4 bases at V and 6 bases at J, with 20 bases between the two ends. This CDR3 spans 15 amino acids. The CDR3 sequence: CASSHHLADPLEQYF. For the CDR3, the DNA is TGTGCCAGCAGCCACCACTTAGCGGACCCTCTCGAGCAGTACTTC.

In this sample, this clonotype turned up once. This chain joins TRBV2 and TRBJ2-3; the match to TRBD1 covers 9 bases. Germline assignment: CDR1 SNHLY and CDR2 FYNNEI. Germline trimming cut 6 bases from V and 0 bases from J; bases unmatched to any gene: 4. The CDR3 covers 15 residues. In DNA form, the CDR3 reads TGTGCCAGCAGGGGACAGGGAGGCAGCACAGATACGCAGTATTTT. It codes for CASRGQGGSTDTQYF.

Only a few counts were recorded for this clonotype. V gene TRBV6-1 combines with J gene TRBJ2-3; 14 bases are a match to TRBD2. The V gene end was trimmed by 7 bases and the J gene end by 2 bases; junction bases not matched to a gene: 8. This CDR3 region has 17 residues. Germline-derived CDR1 and CDR2 are MNHNS and SASEGT. The CDR3 region has the DNA TGTGCCAGCACCTACAGACTAGCGGGAGGGGACACAGATACGCAGTATTTT. The encoded protein is CASTYRLAGGDTDTQYF.